This TCR beta chain was retrieved from a study of cytomegalovirus exposure and HLA in healthy donors. Per the germline V gene, CDR1 is SEHNR and CDR2 is FQNEAQ (reference sequence). The CDR3 runs 15 residues. Sampled while nominally healthy, donors likely had unrecorded immune exposures. About this clone itself: A junction boundary mismatches the germline segment, possibly from a read error.

The PCR used 60 Vbeta and 13 Jbeta primers. Produced via immunoSEQ multiplex PCR; TCRdb's table is partial and in-frame only. In the table there are approximately 120,000 clones, around three quarters of which are singletons. The receptor's source is a woman aged 45-65 years in good health and CMV-seronegative. The sequenced material came from PBMCs. The chain is built from TRBV7-9 and TRBJ1-1; 7 bases agree with TRBD1. CDR3 sequence (DNA): TGTTCCAGCAGCGGACAGGTCTCAAGGGGCACTGAAGCTTTCTTT. It specifies CSSSGQVSRGTEAFF.